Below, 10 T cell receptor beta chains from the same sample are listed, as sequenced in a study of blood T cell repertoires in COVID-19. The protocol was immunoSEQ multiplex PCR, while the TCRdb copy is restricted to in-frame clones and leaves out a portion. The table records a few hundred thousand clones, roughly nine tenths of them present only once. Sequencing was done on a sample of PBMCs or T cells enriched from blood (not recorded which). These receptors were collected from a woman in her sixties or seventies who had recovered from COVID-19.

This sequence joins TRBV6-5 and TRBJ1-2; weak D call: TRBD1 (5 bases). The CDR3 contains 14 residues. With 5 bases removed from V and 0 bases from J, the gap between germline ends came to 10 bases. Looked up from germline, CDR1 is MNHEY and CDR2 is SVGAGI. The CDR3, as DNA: TGTGCCAGCAGTCGGGACTACGCTAACTATGGCTACACCTTC. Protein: CASSRDYANYGYTF.

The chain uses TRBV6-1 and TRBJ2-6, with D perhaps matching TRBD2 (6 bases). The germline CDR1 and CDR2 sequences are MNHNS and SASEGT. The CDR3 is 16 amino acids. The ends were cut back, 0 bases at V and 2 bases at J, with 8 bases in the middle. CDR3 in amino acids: CASSEAGGAGANVLTF. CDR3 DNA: TGTGCCAGCAGTGAAGCGGGCGGGGCTGGGGCCAACGTCCTGACTTTC.

CDR3 sequence: CASSLIGGSYEQYF. In DNA form, the CDR3 reads TGTGCCAGCAGCTTAATCGGCGGCTCCTACGAGCAGTACTTC. The V gene is TRBV7-9, the J gene TRBJ2-7; D is ambiguous. Per germline, CDR1 SEHNR and CDR2 FQNEAQ (reference sequence). The CDR3 covers 14 residues. V lost 2 bases to trimming and J lost 0 bases, with 8 bases between them.

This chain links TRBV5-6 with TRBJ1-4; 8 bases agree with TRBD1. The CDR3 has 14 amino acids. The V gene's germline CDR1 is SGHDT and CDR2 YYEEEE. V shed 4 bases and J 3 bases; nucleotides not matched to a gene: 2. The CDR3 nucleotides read TGTGCCAGCAGCGGACAGGGTGCTAATGAAAAACTGTTTTTT. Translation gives CASSGQGANEKLFF.

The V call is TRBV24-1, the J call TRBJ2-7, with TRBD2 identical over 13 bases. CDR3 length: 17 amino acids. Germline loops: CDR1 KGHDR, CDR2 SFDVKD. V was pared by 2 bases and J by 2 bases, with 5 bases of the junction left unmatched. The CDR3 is CATSDSRTSGGPYEQYF. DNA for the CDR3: TGTGCCACCAGTGATTCAAGGACTAGCGGGGGACCCTACGAGCAGTACTTC.

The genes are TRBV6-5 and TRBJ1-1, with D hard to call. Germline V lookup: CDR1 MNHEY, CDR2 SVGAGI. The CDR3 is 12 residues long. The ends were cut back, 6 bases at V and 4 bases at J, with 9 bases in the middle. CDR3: CASSRPGTEAFF. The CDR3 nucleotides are TGTGCCAGCAGCAGGCCCGGCACTGAAGCTTTCTTT.

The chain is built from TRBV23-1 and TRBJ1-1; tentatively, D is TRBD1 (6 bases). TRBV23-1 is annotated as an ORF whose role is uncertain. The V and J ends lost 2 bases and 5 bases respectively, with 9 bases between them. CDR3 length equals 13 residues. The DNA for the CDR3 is TGCGCCAGCAGTCAACCAGACAGGACTGAAGCTTTCTTT. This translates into CASSQPDRTEAFF.

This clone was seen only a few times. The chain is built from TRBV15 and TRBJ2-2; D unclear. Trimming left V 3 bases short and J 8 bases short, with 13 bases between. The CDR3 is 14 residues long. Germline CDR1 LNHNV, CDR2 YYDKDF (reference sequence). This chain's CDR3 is CATSRNSRVGELFF. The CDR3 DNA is TGTGCCACCAGCAGGAACAGCCGAGTAGGGGAGCTGTTTTTT. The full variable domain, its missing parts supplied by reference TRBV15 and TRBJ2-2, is DAMVIQNPRYQVTQFGKPVTLSCSQTLNHNVMYWYQQKSSQAPKLLFHYYDKDFNNEADTPDNFQSRRPNTSFCFLDIRSPGLGDTAMYLCATSRNSRVGELFFGEGSRLTVL.

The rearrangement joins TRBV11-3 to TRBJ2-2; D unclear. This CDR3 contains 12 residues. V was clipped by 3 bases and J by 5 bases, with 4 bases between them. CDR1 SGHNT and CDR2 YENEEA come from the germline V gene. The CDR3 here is CASSFGTGELFF. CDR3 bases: TGTGCCAGCAGCTTCGGGACCGGGGAGCTGTTTTTT. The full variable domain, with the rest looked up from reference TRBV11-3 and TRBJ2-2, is EAGVVQSPRYKIIEKKQPVAFWCNPISGHNTLYWYLQNLGQGPELLIRYENEEAVDDSQLPKDRFSAERLKGVDSTLKIQPAELGDSAVYLCASSFGTGELFFGEGSRLTVL.

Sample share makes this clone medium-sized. The CDR3 DNA is TGCACCCCCCGGGGTTGGGCCCAACCAGACACTGAAGCTTTCTTT. Residues: CTPRGWAQPDTEAFF. J is TRBJ1-1 and V is TRBV29-1, with D hard to call. CDR3 length: 15 amino acids. CDR1 and CDR2 (germline): SQVTM, ANQGSEA.